What follows are 32 T cell receptor beta chains derived from one specimen sequenced in a study of human T cells and chemical hapten exposure. TCRdb redid the calling of the RACE reads with MiXCR, one entry per CDR3 protein. Counted here are some 200,000 distinct CDR3 sequences, around 30% occurring once; the ten biggest clones make up less than 3%. Time point meaning: pre-sensitization, week 0. Documented treatment: therapeutic diphenylcyclopropenone sensitization with weekly scalp DPC. The sample here was whole blood, taken in connection with sensitization to the hapten diphenylcyclopropenone (DPC). Source of these receptors: a woman aged 30 to 39 with alopecia areata. Some clones in this sample may be carry-over from other donors' samples.

The rearrangement joins TRBV28 to TRBJ2-6; D not resolved. CDR1 and CDR2 (germline): MDHEN, SYDVKM. With 2 bases removed from V and 4 bases from J, the gap between germline ends came to 6 bases. This CDR3 has 14 amino acids. In nucleotides, the CDR3 is TGTGCCAGCAGTTTAAACACCGGGGCCAACGTCCTGACTTTC. This gives the protein CASSLNTGANVLTF.

This CDR3 is CASSQTDREDQPQHF. For the CDR3, the DNA is TGCGCCAGCAGCCAAACGGACAGGGAAGATCAGCCCCAGCATTTT. This sequence joins TRBV4-1 and TRBJ1-5; 8 bases match TRBD1. Germline values: CDR1 MGHRA, CDR2 YSYEKL. Trimming removed 2 bases from V and 5 bases from J; junction bases left unmatched: 5. The CDR3 totals 15 residues.

V gene TRBV20-1 combines with J gene TRBJ1-5; D unclear. Germline values: CDR1 DFQATT, CDR2 SNEGSKA (reference sequence). The germline V and J ends were trimmed by 3 bases and 0 bases, with 6 bases remaining between them. This CDR3 spans 13 amino acids. The CDR3 protein is CSASSHSNQPQHF. The CDR3 DNA reads TGCAGTGCTAGTAGTCATAGCAATCAGCCCCAGCATTTT.

In this sample, this clonotype turned up a few times. This sequence joins TRBV20-1 and TRBJ1-1; D uncertain. This CDR3 is 13 amino acids long. The germline CDR1 and CDR2 sequences are DFQATT and SNEGSKA (reference sequence). The ends were cut back, 3 bases at V and 0 bases at J, with 8 bases in the middle. This CDR3 reads CSASETLNTEAFF. CDR3 DNA sequence: TGCAGTGCTAGTGAGACCCTGAACACTGAAGCTTTCTTT.

The rearrangement uses TRBV3-1 and TRBJ1-6; no reliable D call. V shed 3 bases and J shed 2 bases, with 8 bases lying between them. CDR1 LGHDT and CDR2 YNNKEL come from the germline V gene (reference sequence). CDR3 length equals 15 residues. The CDR3 loop reads CASSQGSAYNSPLHF. The CDR3 DNA reads TGTGCCAGCAGCCAGGGATCCGCCTATAATTCACCCCTCCACTTT.

The chain couples TRBV5-5 to TRBJ2-5; 7 bases agree with TRBD1. Germline lookup yields CDR1 SGHKS and CDR2 YYEKEE (reference sequence). Trimming removed 4 bases from V and 3 bases from J; junction bases left unmatched: 6. CDR3 length: 14 residues. The CDR3 spells CASSPGQLEETQYF. The CDR3 coding sequence is TGTGCCAGCAGCCCGGGACAGTTAGAAGAGACCCAGTACTTC.

This sequence joins TRBV4-1 and TRBJ2-1, with D uncertain. Trimming took off 3 bases at V and 4 bases at J, with 10 bases between the two ends. Germline CDR1 and CDR2: MGHRA and YSYEKL. The CDR3 runs to 14 residues. The CDR3, as DNA: TGCGCCAGCAGCCAGGCTACCCAATACAATGAGCAGTTCTTC. Translated, it gives CASSQATQYNEQFF.

CDR3 amino acids: CASRVSSYNSPLHF. In DNA, the CDR3 is TGTGCCAGCAGAGTAAGCTCCTATAATTCACCCCTCCACTTT. The chain is built from TRBV28 and TRBJ1-6; D unclear. V was cut by 6 bases and J by 0 bases, with 6 bases left in between. CDR1 MDHEN and CDR2 SYDVKM come from the germline V gene. This CDR3 comprises 14 residues.

This chain uses TRBV10-3 with TRBJ2-1; 7 bases align to TRBD2. The V segment lost 2 bases and the J segment 2 bases; nucleotides outside the gene matches: 0. The CDR3 covers 14 residues. Germline V gene sequence: CDR1 ENHRY, CDR2 SYGVKD. The CDR3 nucleotides are TGTGCCATCAGTGAGGGGGGGGCCTACAATGAGCAGTTCTTC. Protein: CAISEGGAYNEQFF.

With regard to this clonotype: One end of the junction is discordant with germline, which a read error may explain. This chain connects TRBV7-2 to TRBJ1-5; D not certain. The CDR3 extends over 12 amino acids. Germline V lookup: CDR1 SGHTA, CDR2 FQGNSA. Here the CDR3 DNA reads TGTGTCAGCAGCCCGGCTAATCAGCCCCAGCATTTT. Its protein product is CVSSPANQPQHF.

This clonotype was seen more than once but under ten times. The CDR3 sequence: CASSLMGGMSNQPQHF. CDR3 in DNA: TGTGCCAGCAGCTTAATGGGGGGTATGAGCAATCAGCCCCAGCATTTT. The J gene is TRBJ1-5, the V gene TRBV5-5; D might be TRBD1 (5 bases). The germline CDR1 and CDR2 sequences are SGHKS and YYEKEE (reference sequence). Deletions cut 2 bases from V and 1 base from J, with 13 bases between. The CDR3 runs 16 residues.

The genes are TRBV6-5 and TRBJ2-6, with D hard to call. This CDR3 has 17 residues. V lost 0 bases to trimming and J lost 0 bases, with 9 bases between them. Germline lookup yields CDR1 MNHEY and CDR2 SVGAGI. The CDR3 here is CASSYSTPISGANVLTF. CDR3 DNA sequence: TGTGCCAGCAGTTACTCGACCCCCATCTCTGGGGCCAACGTCCTGACTTTC.

V usage is TRBV7-2 and J usage is TRBJ2-5, with TRBD2 identical over 9 bases. Trimming at V came to 3 bases and at J to 2 bases, leaving 4 bases not matched to a gene. The germline V gene encodes CDR1 SGHTA and CDR2 FQGNSA. The CDR3 is made up of 15 amino acids. This CDR3 is CASSFGAGGQETQYF. In DNA, the CDR3 is TGTGCCAGCAGCTTCGGAGCGGGGGGTCAAGAGACCCAGTACTTC.

The gene calls are TRBV29-1 and TRBJ1-2; a possible D gene is TRBD1 (5 bases). Germline V gene data show CDR1 as SQVTM and CDR2 as ANQGSEA. CDR3 length: 12 residues. The V end was cut by 2 bases, the J end by 7 bases, with 11 bases between. The CDR3 region is CSVERGSSGYTF. The CDR3 nucleotides are TGCAGCGTTGAAAGGGGATCGTCTGGCTACACCTTC.

This clonotype was counted a few times. The chain recombines TRBV28 with TRBJ2-1; 7 nucleotides line up with TRBD1. The CDR3 spans 15 residues. CDR1 is MDHEN and CDR2 is SYDVKM in the germline V gene. V shed 6 bases and J 6 bases; nucleotides not matched to a gene: 11. Written as DNA, the CDR3 is TGTGCCAGCAGATCAGGGGGTAATCGAGGCAATGAGCAGTTCTTC. Its protein product is CASRSGGNRGNEQFF. Using reference TRBV28 and TRBJ2-1 for the parts outside the CDR3, the full variable domain is DVKVTQSSRYLVKRTGEKVFLECVQDMDHENMFWYRQDPGLGLRLIYFSYDVKMKEKGDIPEGYSVSREKKERFSLILESASTNQTSMYLCASRSGGNRGNEQFFGPGTRLTVL.

The chain links TRBV5-1 to TRBJ2-1; perhaps D is TRBD1 or TRBD2 (6 bases each). V gave up 0 bases and J gave up 0 bases, with 16 bases separating them. The germline V gene has CDR1 SGHRS and CDR2 YFSETQ. The CDR3 totals 18 residues. The CDR3 sequence is CASSLVPSRGHSYNEQFF. The CDR3 coding sequence is TGCGCCAGCAGCTTGGTCCCGTCCCGGGGGCACTCCTACAATGAGCAGTTCTTC.

This clonotype is a singleton in its sample. The V call is TRBV7-9, the J call TRBJ1-1; D gene ambiguous. CDR1 is SEHNR and CDR2 is FQNEAQ in the germline V gene (reference sequence). This CDR3 is 12 amino acids long. Trimming pared 2 bases from V and 9 bases from J, leaving 10 bases between. CDR3 sequence: CASSLSAAKAFF. CDR3 coding DNA: TGTGCCAGCAGCTTATCTGCAGCGAAAGCTTTCTTT.

This chain links TRBV9 with TRBJ1-2, with D possibly TRBD1 on 5 matching bases. Germline loops: CDR1 SGDLS, CDR2 YYNGEE. The CDR3 extends over 15 amino acids. With 0 bases removed from V and 3 bases from J, the gap between germline ends came to 12 bases. CDR3 DNA sequence: TGTGCCAGCAGCGTAGAGCAGGGTTGGGACTATGGCTACACCTTC. It translates to CASSVEQGWDYGYTF.

The table lists this clonotype with many counts. The V and J genes are TRBV29-1 and TRBJ2-3, with D tentatively TRBD2 (7 bases). This CDR3 is built from 13 residues. Germline loops: CDR1 SQVTM, CDR2 ANQGSEA. The V gene lost 4 bases and the J gene lost 5 bases, with 13 bases spanning the gap. The CDR3 here is CSVVGGARDTQYF. CDR3 in DNA: TGCAGCGTTGTAGGGGGGGCGCGAGATACGCAGTATTTT.

The V and J genes are TRBV15 and TRBJ2-1; no firm D call. Trimming removed 1 base from V and 5 bases from J, with 6 bases in between. Germline loops: CDR1 LNHNV, CDR2 YYDKDF (reference sequence). This CDR3 is built from 13 residues. CDR3 DNA sequence: TGTGCCACCAGCAGAGCAGACGACAATGAGCAGTTCTTC. Translated, it gives CATSRADDNEQFF.

The chain couples TRBV6-5 to TRBJ1-1; TRBD1 is a possible D gene (6 bases). The CDR3 runs to 15 residues. Germline-derived CDR1 and CDR2 are MNHEY and SVGAGI. V dropped 2 bases and J dropped 5 bases, with 15 bases sitting between them. CDR3 DNA: TGTGCCAGCAGTTACCCGGGCGGGGGCAGAACTGAAGCTTTCTTT. It is translated as CASSYPGGGRTEAFF.

This clonotype was picked up a small number of times. The chain joins TRBV9 to TRBJ1-5, with 8 bases aligning to TRBD1. The V and J ends lost 4 bases and 3 bases, in that order; junction bases with no gene match: 6. The CDR3 totals 15 residues. Germline V lookup: CDR1 SGDLS, CDR2 YYNGEE. The DNA of the CDR3 is TGTGCCAGCAGCCCAGGGACAGGCTACAATCAGCCCCAGCATTTT. Residues: CASSPGTGYNQPQHF.

This clonotype has at least ten counts. The gene calls are TRBV4-3 and TRBJ1-5, with D unresolved. The germline CDR1 and CDR2 sequences are LGHNA and YSLEER. V was clipped by 0 bases and J by 7 bases, with 13 bases between them. This CDR3 contains 15 residues. The CDR3: CASSQDSGIGQPQHF. Written as DNA, the CDR3 is TGCGCCAGCAGCCAAGATTCGGGGATTGGACAGCCCCAGCATTTT.

The table lists this clonotype with a few counts. This chain links TRBV10-3 with TRBJ2-1; D gene unclear. Germline V gene lookup returns CDR1 ENHRY and CDR2 SYGVKD. Trimming left V 2 bases short and J 0 bases short, with 8 bases between. The CDR3 runs 15 residues. CDR3: CAISERVPSYNEQFF. The CDR3 DNA sequence: TGTGCCATCAGTGAGAGGGTTCCCTCCTACAATGAGCAGTTCTTC.

V and J are TRBV4-2 and TRBJ2-7; TRBD2 matches at 13 bases. V shed 1 base and J 1 base; nucleotides not matched to a gene: 4. Germline CDR1 reads LGHNA; CDR2 reads YNFKEQ. The CDR3 length is 17 residues. For the CDR3, the DNA is TGTGCCAGCAGCCAAGGGACTAGCGGGAGCTCATCCTACGAGCAGTACTTC. Translation: CASSQGTSGSSSYEQYF.

This clonotype was seen more than once but under ten times. The chain joins TRBV28 to TRBJ2-7; D tentatively fits TRBD1 or TRBD2 (5 bases each). V lost 5 bases and J 6 bases, leaving 17 bases between the germline ends. The CDR3 sequence is 14 residues long. Germline CDR1 reads MDHEN; CDR2 reads SYDVKM. The CDR3 DNA is TGTGCCAGCAGTCCGGGACCCCTAGTGCCCGAGCAGTACTTC. Protein sequence: CASSPGPLVPEQYF.

This clonotype was picked up a small number of times. This rearrangement joins TRBV30 to TRBJ2-3, with a tentative D call TRBD1 (6 bases). Per the germline V gene, CDR1 is GTSNPN and CDR2 is SVGIG (reference sequence). The CDR3 covers 16 residues. The V gene lost 3 bases and the J gene lost 1 base, with 17 bases spanning the gap. Written as DNA, the CDR3 is TGTGCCTGGAGCCCAGGGGTCGCCCCGGGCACAGATACGCAGTATTTT. The encoded protein is CAWSPGVAPGTDTQYF.

This clonotype occurred a few times. J is TRBJ1-1 and V is TRBV20-1; D remains ambiguous. Trimming cost V 0 bases and J 2 bases, with 13 bases left between them. The CDR3 is made up of 15 amino acids. Germline-derived CDR1 and CDR2 are DFQATT and SNEGSKA (reference sequence). The CDR3 spells CSARDHGGRNTEAFF. The CDR3 DNA sequence: TGCAGTGCTAGAGATCATGGAGGGCGTAACACTGAAGCTTTCTTT.

The chain joins TRBV30 to TRBJ1-6; maybe TRBD1 (5 bases). Trimming pared 1 base from V and 4 bases from J, leaving 11 bases between. Germline CDR1 GTSNPN, CDR2 SVGIG (reference sequence). The CDR3 totals 15 residues. As DNA, the CDR3 is TGTGCCTGGAGTGAGGGGCGACTTTATAATTCACCCCTCCACTTT. Amino acids: CAWSEGRLYNSPLHF.

This chain uses TRBV29-1 with TRBJ2-3; no clear D gene. The V end lost 6 bases, the J end lost 2 bases, and 9 bases lay between the germline ends. Per the germline V gene, CDR1 is SQVTM and CDR2 is ANQGSEA. This CDR3 is built from 12 residues. The CDR3 coding sequence is TGCAGCGTGGAGCCTATCACAGATACGCAGTATTTT. Protein sequence: CSVEPITDTQYF.

In its sample, this clonotype was seen many times. V usage is TRBV29-1 and J usage is TRBJ2-1; the match to TRBD2 covers 8 bases. V gave up 3 bases and J gave up 4 bases; unmatched junction bases: 11. CDR1 is SQVTM, CDR2 ANQGSEA, per germline. This CDR3 has 16 residues. CDR3 nucleotides: TGCAGCGTTGATCAAGGCCTAGCGGGTACATACAATGAGCAGTTCTTC. This sequence encodes CSVDQGLAGTYNEQFF.

This clonotype was seen ten or more times. The genes are TRBV6-2 or TRBV6-3 and TRBJ1-1; the match to TRBD1 covers 8 bases. Germline V gives CDR1 MNHEY, CDR2 SVGEGT. Losses at the gene ends were 7 bases for V and 11 bases for J; bases not matched to a gene: 12. The CDR3 has 13 amino acids. The CDR3 nucleotides are TGTGCCAGCACCTTAACAGGGGGTGTATCGGCTTTCTTT. Its translation: CASTLTGGVSAFF.